Listed here are 31 T cell receptor beta chains from one sample, sequenced in a study of blood T cell repertoires in COVID-19 (dated by TCRdb to 2018 to 2020). The library was prepared using the immunoSEQ multiplex PCR assay. TCRdb carries this immuneACCESS record with in-frame sequences only. Its versions omit some clonotypes, under half of them owing to an unresolved V gene in the studies checked, with the rest unexplained. This sample lists 150,000 or so clones; around 89% were detected once. Jointly, the top ten make up 2.5% to 3% of the sample. The sequenced sample was peripheral blood. Receptors were obtained from a man in his 60s with active or convalescent COVID-19.

This chain connects TRBV3-1 (or the pseudogene TRBV3-2) to TRBJ2-7; TRBD2 aligns across 10 bases. Losses at the gene ends were 4 bases for V and 0 bases for J; bases not matched to a gene: 9. CDR1 and CDR2 (germline): LGHDT, YNNKEL (reference sequence). This CDR3 contains 17 residues. CDR3 nucleotides: TGTGCCAGCAGCCCTACTACTAGCGGGGTCAGCTCCTACGAGCAGTACTTC. This gives the protein CASSPTTSGVSSYEQYF.

The chain uses TRBV5-1 and TRBJ2-2, with 7 bases matching TRBD1. Germline lookup yields CDR1 SGHRS and CDR2 YFSETQ. V shed 4 bases, J shed 4 bases, and the junction held 7 bases outside the gene matches. The CDR3 is 15 residues long. This chain's CDR3 is CASSLRTGRTGELFF. DNA for the CDR3: TGCGCCAGCAGCCTCCGGACAGGACGCACCGGGGAGCTGTTTTTT.

J is TRBJ1-1 and V is TRBV5-4, with D perhaps TRBD1 (5 bases). Germline assignment: CDR1 SGHNT and CDR2 YYREEE (reference sequence). V lost 4 bases, J lost 0 bases, and 13 bases lay in between. CDR3 length equals 15 residues. The CDR3 nucleotides read TGTGCCAGCAGCCCTCTCGCAGGGCTGAACACTGAAGCTTTCTTT. As protein: CASSPLAGLNTEAFF.

V and J are TRBV4-2 and TRBJ1-2, with TRBD1 as a possible D gene (6 bases). This CDR3 region has 13 residues. From germline, CDR1 is LGHNA and CDR2 YNFKEQ. V lost 4 bases and J lost 7, with 13 bases in between. The DNA for the CDR3 is TGTGCCAGCAGCCGAGGGGGTTTAGGTGGCTACACCTTC. It specifies CASSRGGLGGYTF.

The chain joins TRBV9 to TRBJ2-7, with a possible D match to TRBD2 (6 bases). The CDR3 contains 15 residues. Between the trimmed V and J ends, which lost 0 bases and 3 bases, there was a span of 13 bases. Germline-derived CDR1 and CDR2 are SGDLS and YYNGEE. Here the CDR3 DNA reads TGTGCCAGCAGCGTAGGGGGGGTCCCCAGCTACGAGCAGTACTTC. It codes for CASSVGGVPSYEQYF.

As to this clone: At the DNA level, this CDR3 is encoded by other sequences in the same sample as well. The chain combines TRBV2 with TRBJ2-5; D might be TRBD1 (6 bases). The V gene lost 3 bases and the J gene lost 4 bases, with 6 bases spanning the gap. Germline loops: CDR1 SNHLY, CDR2 FYNNEI. There are 12 residues in the CDR3. CDR3 DNA: TGTGCCAGCAGTGACAGGGGAGAGACCCAGTACTTC. Its protein is CASSDRGETQYF. Combining the CDR3 with reference TRBV2 and TRBJ2-5 gives the whole variable domain EPEVTQTPSHQVTQMGQEVILRCVPISNHLYFYWYRQILGQKVEFLVSFYNNEISEKSEIFDDQFSVERPDGSNFTLKIRSTKLEDSAMYFCASSDRGETQYFGPGTRLLVL.

The rearrangement uses TRBV5-6 and TRBJ2-2, with TRBD2 matching 11 bases. This CDR3 region has 16 residues. In germline, CDR1 is SGHDT, CDR2 YYEEEE. The junction had 5 bases not matched to a gene; V was cut back by 4 bases and J by 3 bases. The CDR3 here is CASSTGLAGYTGELFF. The CDR3 nucleotides read TGTGCCAGCAGCACAGGACTAGCGGGTTACACCGGGGAGCTGTTTTTT. Full variable domain (outside the CDR3, taken from reference TRBV5-6 and TRBJ2-2): DAGVTQSPTHLIKTRGQQVTLRCSPKSGHDTVSWYQQALGQGPQFIFQYYEEEERQRGNFPDRFSGHQFPNYSSELNVNALLLGDSALYLCASSTGLAGYTGELFFGEGSRLTVL.

This clone was detected only once. The chain uses TRBV5-1 and TRBJ1-6; 7 positions match TRBD1. CDR1 SGHRS and CDR2 YFSETQ come from the germline V gene. With V trimmed by 4 bases and J by 1 base, 5 bases remained unmatched. This CDR3 region has 16 residues. CDR3 DNA sequence: TGCGCCAGCAGCATAACAGGGGAATCCTATAATTCACCCCTCCACTTT. Its translation: CASSITGESYNSPLHF.

The chain couples TRBV4-1 to TRBJ1-1; 8 bases fit TRBD1. The V segment lost 2 bases and the J segment 0 bases; nucleotides outside the gene matches: 5. This CDR3 spans 16 amino acids. Germline values: CDR1 MGHRA, CDR2 YSYEKL. The DNA for the CDR3 is TGCGCCAGCAGCCAACTCTTGGGACAGGTGAACACTGAAGCTTTCTTT. Encoded protein: CASSQLLGQVNTEAFF.

The rearrangement links TRBV7-3 to TRBJ1-6, with D unresolved. The germline V gene has CDR1 SGHTA and CDR2 FQGTGA. The CDR3 sequence is 11 residues long. With 5 bases removed from V and 11 bases from J, the gap between germline ends came to 7 bases. The CDR3 DNA sequence: TGTGCCAGCAGCCAAAAGCCACCCCTCCACTTT. It specifies CASSQKPPLHF.

The chain carries TRBV7-9 and TRBJ2-7; D unclear. Trimming pared 2 bases from V and 4 bases from J, leaving 3 bases between. CDR1 SEHNR and CDR2 FQNEAQ come from the germline V gene (reference sequence). The CDR3 contains 11 residues. The CDR3 nucleotides are TGTGCCAGCAGCTTACTGTACGAGCAGTACTTC. As protein: CASSLLYEQYF. Using reference TRBV7-9 and TRBJ2-7 for the parts outside the CDR3, the full variable domain is DTGVSQNPRHKITKRGQNVTFRCDPISEHNRLYWYRQTLGQGPEFLTYFQNEAQLEKSRLLSDRFSAERPKGSFSTLEIQRTEQGDSAMYLCASSLLYEQYFGPGTRLTVT.

J is TRBJ2-1 and V is TRBV19; TRBD2 aligns across 8 bases. This CDR3 has 15 amino acids. The germline V gene encodes CDR1 LNHDA and CDR2 SQIVND (reference sequence). The V and J ends lost 1 base and 3 bases, in that order; junction bases with no gene match: 2. CDR3 protein: CASSIVLADYNEQFF. CDR3 in DNA: TGTGCCAGTAGTATAGTACTAGCGGACTACAATGAGCAGTTCTTC.

CDR3 amino acids: CASSIRRSSYNSPLHF. The CDR3 DNA follows: TGTGCCAGTAGTATTCGGAGGAGCTCCTATAATTCACCCCTCCACTTT. V gene TRBV19 combines with J gene TRBJ1-6; D not certain. This CDR3 region has 16 residues. Germline CDR1 LNHDA, CDR2 SQIVND (reference sequence). The V and J ends lost 3 bases and 0 bases respectively, with 9 bases between them.

The gene calls are TRBV10-3 and TRBJ2-5; 11 bases match TRBD1. After removal of 10 bases from V and 0 bases from J, the junction contained 4 bases not matched to a gene. The CDR3 extends over 14 amino acids. CDR1 and CDR2 from the germline V gene are ENHRY and SYGVKD. The CDR3 loop reads CATRTGGDQETQYF. DNA of the CDR3: TGTGCCACCAGGACAGGGGGCGACCAAGAGACCCAGTACTTC.

This chain uses TRBV6-5 with TRBJ1-1; 7 nucleotides match TRBD1. CDR3 length: 13 amino acids. The V segment lost 8 bases and the J segment 1 base; nucleotides outside the gene matches: 4. Germline loops: CDR1 MNHEY, CDR2 SVGAGI. The DNA for the CDR3 is TGTGCCAGCTCGGGACAGACGAACACTGAAGCTTTCTTT. Amino acid sequence: CASSGQTNTEAFF.

As concerns this clone: At one end the junction does not follow the germline gene, possibly because of a read error. V usage is TRBV7-7 and J usage is TRBJ2-5; TRBD2 aligns across 13 bases. The CDR3 extends over 16 amino acids. CDR1 SSHAT and CDR2 FNYEAQ come from the germline V gene (reference sequence). For the CDR3, the DNA is TGTGCTAGCAGCTCCCTACTAGCGGGAGGGCAAGAGACCCAGTACTTC. Protein: CASSSLLAGGQETQYF.

The chain links TRBV5-8 to TRBJ1-1; TRBD1 agrees at 11 bases. J lost 6 bases, V lost 4 bases, and 5 bases had no gene match. The CDR3 covers 14 residues. Germline-derived CDR1 and CDR2 are SGHTS and YDEGEE. The CDR3 here is CASSPLDRGPEAFF. CDR3 DNA sequence: TGTGCCAGCAGCCCACTGGACAGGGGGCCTGAAGCTTTCTTT.

This clone came up once. The genes are TRBV2 and TRBJ2-1; TRBD2 matches at 7 bases. This CDR3 comprises 13 residues. V lost 8 bases to trimming and J lost 10 bases; unmatched junction nucleotides: 11. Germline CDR1 and CDR2: SNHLY and FYNNEI. The CDR3, as DNA: TGTGCCAGCGTCCTCCCACCGGGACTAGAGCAGTTCTTC. This encodes CASVLPPGLEQFF.

This clone was seen a handful of times. The chain has TRBV5-1 and TRBJ2-7; no firm D call. The CDR3 runs to 12 residues. Trimming left V 1 base short and J 4 bases short, with 6 bases between. The germline V gene has CDR1 SGHRS and CDR2 YFSETQ. DNA for the CDR3: TGCGCCAGCAGCTTGTTCAGTTACGAGCAGTACTTC. This translates into CASSLFSYEQYF.

The chain uses TRBV24-1 and TRBJ2-1, with D maybe TRBD2 (6 bases). CDR1 and CDR2 (germline): KGHDR, SFDVKD. This CDR3 is 16 amino acids long. Trimming left V 7 bases short and J 3 bases short, with 18 bases between. CDR3 coding DNA: TGTGCCACCAGCAGATCCCGGGACTTAGTCTACAATGAGCAGTTCTTC. Residues: CATSRSRDLVYNEQFF.

CDR3 coding DNA: TGTGCCAGCAGCCACATAAGAATACAGGGGAAAGGCTCCTACGAGCAGTACTTC. This encodes CASSHIRIQGKGSYEQYF. The genes are TRBV3-1 (or the pseudogene TRBV3-2) and TRBJ2-7, with 7 bases matching TRBD1. The junction had 14 bases not matched to a gene; V was cut back by 3 bases and J by 0 bases. There are 18 residues in the CDR3. Germline V gives CDR1 LGHDT, CDR2 YNNKEL (reference sequence).

The chain links TRBV6-6 to TRBJ1-3, with 8 positions matching TRBD1. This CDR3 spans 15 amino acids. From germline, CDR1 is MNHNY and CDR2 SVGAGI (reference sequence). Trimming at V came to 6 bases and at J to 0 bases, leaving 4 bases not matched to a gene. CDR3 nucleotide sequence: TGTGCCAGCAGGACGACAGGGGACTCTGGAAACACCATATATTTT. It yields the protein CASRTTGDSGNTIYF.

Concerning this clone itself: Different DNA sequences within this sample yield the same CDR3. This chain connects TRBV11-2 to TRBJ2-2, with TRBD2 matching 9 bases. Trimming at V came to 6 bases and at J to 4 bases, leaving 3 bases not matched to a gene. CDR1 and CDR2 (germline): SGHAT, FQNNGV. The CDR3 length is 14 residues. The CDR3 here is CASSQTSGTGELFF. The CDR3 DNA sequence: TGTGCCAGCAGTCAGACTAGCGGCACCGGGGAGCTGTTTTTT.

The chain has TRBV5-1 and TRBJ2-2; 7 bases match TRBD2. Germline loops: CDR1 SGHRS, CDR2 YFSETQ. With V trimmed by 7 bases and J by 2 bases, 5 bases remained unmatched. The CDR3 totals 14 residues. Here the CDR3 reads CASERGVNTGELFF. The DNA of the CDR3 is TGCGCCAGCGAGCGGGGCGTTAACACCGGGGAGCTGTTTTTT.

The chain employs TRBV5-1 and TRBJ1-2; no clear D. Germline CDR1 SGHRS, CDR2 YFSETQ. Between the trimmed V and J ends, which lost 3 bases and 8 bases, there was a span of 17 bases. CDR3 length equals 14 residues. For the CDR3, the DNA is TGCGCCAGCAGCTCATTAATAACAAGCGGCGGCTACACCTTC. Amino acid sequence: CASSSLITSGGYTF.

This chain uses TRBV30 with TRBJ2-3, with 7 bases that match TRBD2. This CDR3 region has 12 residues. CDR1 is GTSNPN, CDR2 SVGIG, per germline (reference sequence). The DNA of the CDR3 is TGTGTCTTGGATGGGGGGGCAGATACGCAGTATTTT. It encodes CVLDGGADTQYF.

This clone was counted only a few times. The chain employs TRBV5-1 and TRBJ1-1, with 8 positions matching TRBD1. V lost 3 bases and J lost 1; bases outside the gene matches: 11. From germline, CDR1 is SGHRS and CDR2 YFSETQ. CDR3 length: 17 amino acids. Here the CDR3 DNA reads TGCGCCAGCAGCTCCCAGGGGGCAACGGCATGGAACACTGAAGCTTTCTTT. This codes for CASSSQGATAWNTEAFF. The full variable domain, rest sourced from reference TRBV5-1 and TRBJ1-1, is KAGVTQTPRYLIKTRGQQVTLSCSPISGHRSVSWYQQTPGQGLQFLFEYFSETQRNKGNFPGRFSGRQFSNSRSEMNVSTLELGDSALYLCASSSQGATAWNTEAFFGQGTRLTVV.

The gene calls are TRBV14 and TRBJ1-2; 7 bases are shared with TRBD1. Germline loops: CDR1 SGHDN, CDR2 FVKESK. V gave up 2 bases and J gave up 4 bases; unmatched junction bases: 13. CDR3 size: 17 residues. In DNA form, the CDR3 reads TGTGCCAGCAGCCAAAGACTAGCGACAGGGCCCTCCTATGGCTACACCTTC. Amino acids: CASSQRLATGPSYGYTF.

V and J are TRBV7-6 and TRBJ2-5, with 8 nucleotides matching TRBD1. Germline V gene sequence: CDR1 SGHVS, CDR2 FNYEAQ. Germline trimming cut 5 bases from V and 3 bases from J; bases unmatched to any gene: 5. The length of the CDR3 is 14 residues. The CDR3 spells CASSPGTGKETQYF. CDR3 nucleotides: TGTGCCAGCAGCCCCGGGACAGGCAAAGAGACCCAGTACTTC.

This chain joins TRBV7-2 and TRBJ1-4; maybe TRBD1 (5 bases). The CDR3 is 15 amino acids. V lost 7 bases to trimming and J lost 7 bases, with 19 bases between them. The V gene's germline CDR1 is SGHTA and CDR2 FQGNSA. CDR3 loop: CASTLTGGIGEKLFF. The CDR3 bases are TGTGCCAGCACCCTCACTGGGGGGATCGGTGAAAAACTGTTTTTT.

This clone was detected only a few times. V gene TRBV30 combines with J gene TRBJ1-2, with a tentative D call TRBD1 (6 bases). Germline V gene lookup returns CDR1 GTSNPN and CDR2 SVGIG (reference sequence). Between the trimmed V and J ends, which lost 3 bases and 3 bases, there was a span of 11 bases. This CDR3 has 13 residues. Here the CDR3 DNA reads TGTGCCTGGAGGACTAAGGGGGACTATGGCTACACCTTC. It is translated as CAWRTKGDYGYTF.